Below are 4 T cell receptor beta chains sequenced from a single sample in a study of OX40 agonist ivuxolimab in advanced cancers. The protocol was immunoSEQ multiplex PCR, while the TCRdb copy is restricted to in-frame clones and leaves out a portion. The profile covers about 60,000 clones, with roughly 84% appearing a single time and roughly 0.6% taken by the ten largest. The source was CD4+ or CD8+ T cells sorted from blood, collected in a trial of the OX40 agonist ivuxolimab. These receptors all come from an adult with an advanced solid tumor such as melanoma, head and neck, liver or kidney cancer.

CDR3 coding DNA: TGTGCCAGCAGCTTAGGGGGACAGGCACAAGAGACCCAGTACTTC. Translating gives CASSLGGQAQETQYF. This rearrangement joins TRBV7-2 to TRBJ2-5; TRBD1 matches 8 bases. Per the germline V gene, CDR1 is SGHTA and CDR2 is FQGNSA. This CDR3 comprises 15 residues. V trimming: 1 base; J trimming: 2 bases; junction bases outside the gene matches: 3.

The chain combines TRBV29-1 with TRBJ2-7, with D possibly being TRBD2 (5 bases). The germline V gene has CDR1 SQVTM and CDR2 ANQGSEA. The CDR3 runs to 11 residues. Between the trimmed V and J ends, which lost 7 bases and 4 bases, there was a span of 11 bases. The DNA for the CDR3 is TGCAGCGCCAAGGACTTTTACGAGCAGTACTTC. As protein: CSAKDFYEQYF.

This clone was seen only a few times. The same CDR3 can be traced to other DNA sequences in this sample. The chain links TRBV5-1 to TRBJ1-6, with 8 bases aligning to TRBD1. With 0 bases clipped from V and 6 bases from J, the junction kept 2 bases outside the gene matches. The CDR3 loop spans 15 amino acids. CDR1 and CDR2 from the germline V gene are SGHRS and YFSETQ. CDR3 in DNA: TGCGCCAGCAGCTTGGGAGGACAGGGTAATTCACCCCTCCACTTT. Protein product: CASSLGGQGNSPLHF.

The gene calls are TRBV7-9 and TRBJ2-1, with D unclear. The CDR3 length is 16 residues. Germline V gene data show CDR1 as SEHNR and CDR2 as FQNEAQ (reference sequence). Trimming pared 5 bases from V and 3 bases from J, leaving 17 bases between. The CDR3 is CASSPKAGLGYNEQFF. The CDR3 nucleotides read TGTGCCAGCAGCCCAAAGGCCGGTCTGGGCTACAATGAGCAGTTCTTC. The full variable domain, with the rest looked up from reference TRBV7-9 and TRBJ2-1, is DTGVSQNPRHKITKRGQNVTFRCDPISEHNRLYWYRQTLGQGPEFLTYFQNEAQLEKSRLLSDRFSAERPKGSFSTLEIQRTEQGDSAMYLCASSPKAGLGYNEQFFGPGTRLTVL.